This T cell receptor (beta chain) originates from a study of blood T cell repertoires in COVID-19. Sequenced by immunoSEQ multiplex PCR; TCRdb stores in-frame clones only, minus some. The table has around 230,000 clones, roughly 89% seen once; the top ten hold around 4.2%. Participants were placed into cohorts based on the clinical history they reported. This CDR3 region has 13 residues. Germline V gene sequence: CDR1 MDHEN, CDR2 SYDVKM. The V end lost 4 bases, the J end lost 8 bases, and 11 bases lay between the germline ends. The gene calls are TRBV28 and TRBJ1-4; D perhaps matches TRBD1 (5 bases). The source material was PBMCs or T cells enriched from blood (not recorded which). This clonotype was sampled from a woman under 40 with acute COVID-19. The CDR3, as DNA: TGTGCCAGCAGTTCGGGGGAGGGGGAAAAACTGTTTTTT. Translating it yields CASSSGEGEKLFF.